This TCR beta chain was recovered during a study of blood T cell repertoires in COVID-19. Clinical history reported by participants formed the basis on which cohorts were assigned. This CDR3 region has 16 residues. Trimming removed 0 bases at V and 1 base at J, with 13 bases between. CDR1 and CDR2 from the germline V gene are SGDLS and YYNGEE. Libraries were prepared by immunoSEQ multiplex PCR; TCRdb keeps only in-frame clonotypes and omits some of them. This table holds roughly 160,000 clones, around 85% found once. Sequencing input: PBMCs or T cells enriched from blood (not recorded which). The TCR was taken from a woman between 40 and 55 years old with acute COVID-19. V gene TRBV9 combines with J gene TRBJ2-5; tentatively, D is TRBD2 (6 bases). The CDR3 region is CASSVDPSAVQETQYF. The CDR3 coding sequence is TGTGCCAGCAGCGTAGACCCTAGCGCGGTCCAAGAGACCCAGTACTTC.